This T cell receptor beta chain was identified in a study of OX40 agonist ivuxolimab in advanced cancers. Study in general: Ivuxolimab is a fully human IgG2 antibody that activates OX40 (CD134). Overall study findings and caveats: Clones of CD4+ and CD8+ blood T cells grew by week 6 at doses of 0.1 to 3.0 mg/kg.

Concerning this clone: Its antigen remains unknown.

Clones were read by immunoSEQ multiplex PCR, and TCRdb kept only the in-frame ones, dropping some. The sample gives under 100,000 clones, under 85% of which show up once; 5.5% is in the top ten. Here the sequenced sample was CD4+ or CD8+ T cells sorted from blood, taken in a trial of the OX40 agonist ivuxolimab. The TCR originated in an adult with an advanced solid tumor such as melanoma, head and neck, liver or kidney cancer.

The CDR3 loop reads CAWSVAGGSYEQYF. The CDR3 DNA sequence: TGTGCCTGGAGTGTAGCGGGGGGTTCCTACGAGCAGTACTTC. The V call is TRBV30, the J call TRBJ2-7; 9 bases agree with TRBD2. Germline CDR1 is GTSNPN and CDR2 is SVGIG (reference sequence). J lost 1 base, V lost 0 bases, and 1 base had no gene match. The CDR3 spans 14 residues.